The 16 T cell receptor beta chains below all came from one sample that was sequenced in a study of blood T cells in healthy people across ages. Next came a second PCR, run for roughly 6 to 11 cycles, which used a sample-barcoded 5' primer along with a J-beta primer mix. TCRdb redid the calling of the 5' RACE reads with MiXCR, one entry per CDR3 protein. The sample shows fewer than 1,000,000 distinct CDR3 sequences, roughly 46% of them seen only once. Sequencing was performed on blood. The receptors come from a man older than 75 in good health.

The J gene is TRBJ2-7, the V gene TRBV20-1, with D perhaps TRBD1 or TRBD2 (5 bases each). Germline values: CDR1 DFQATT, CDR2 SNEGSKA (reference sequence). Trimming took off 6 bases at V and 2 bases at J, with 14 bases between the two ends. This CDR3 has 13 residues. The CDR3, as DNA: TGCAGTGCCCACGGGACGGGGACCTACGAGCAGTACTTC. Translated: CSAHGTGTYEQYF.

The chain carries TRBV28 and TRBJ2-1; 10 bases line up with TRBD1. Germline values: CDR1 MDHEN, CDR2 SYDVKM. CDR3 length: 17 amino acids. The J segment lost 3 bases and the V segment lost 6 bases, leaving 11 bases of the junction unmatched. This CDR3 reads CASRPPPGQGLYNEQFF. The CDR3 DNA reads as TGTGCCAGCAGACCCCCCCCGGGACAGGGGCTCTACAATGAGCAGTTCTTC.

This sequence joins TRBV20-1 and TRBJ2-5, with D hard to call. The V end lost 7 bases, the J end lost 4 bases, and 13 bases lay between the germline ends. In germline, CDR1 is DFQATT, CDR2 SNEGSKA (reference sequence). The CDR3 sequence is 12 residues long. In nucleotides, the CDR3 is TGCAGTGTCAGAGGAGAAGCAGAGACCCAGTACTTC. As protein: CSVRGEAETQYF.

The chain combines TRBV2 with TRBJ2-5, with TRBD2 matching 10 bases. Germline trimming cut 0 bases from V and 2 bases from J; bases unmatched to any gene: 9. This CDR3 comprises 18 residues. Germline V gene lookup returns CDR1 SNHLY and CDR2 FYNNEI. CDR3 region: CASSEAGGLAGAQETQYF. DNA of the CDR3: TGTGCCAGCAGTGAAGCGGGGGGGCTAGCGGGGGCACAAGAGACCCAGTACTTC.

This clonotype has a handful of counts. The rearrangement links TRBV28 to TRBJ2-5, with D possibly matching TRBD1 (6 bases). V was trimmed by 9 bases and J by 11 bases, leaving 31 bases between them. CDR3 length equals 16 residues. Germline-derived CDR1 and CDR2 are MDHEN and SYDVKM. In nucleotides, the CDR3 is TGTGCCAGTACGGGGTCGGGGCAGGGACACCCCTTTGAGCAGTACTTC. As protein: CASTGSGQGHPFEQYF.

This clonotype was seen only a few times. The gene calls are TRBV5-1 and TRBJ2-7; 9 nucleotides align to TRBD1. Germline CDR1 SGHRS, CDR2 YFSETQ. Trimming removed 0 bases from V and 6 bases from J; junction bases left unmatched: 4. The CDR3 contains 14 residues. CDR3 protein: CASSLAETGGEQYF. The CDR3 coding sequence is TGCGCCAGCAGCTTGGCCGAGACAGGGGGCGAGCAGTACTTC.

A note on this clonotype: At one of its ends the junction is not consistent with the germline gene, which may arise from a read error. The genes are TRBV7-9 and TRBJ2-7; possible D gene TRBD1, 6 bases. Germline V CDR1 and CDR2: SEHNR, FQNEAQ (reference sequence). The CDR3 has 14 residues. CDR3 amino acids: CAGSLDLGAYEQYF. The CDR3 coding sequence is TGTGCCGGCAGCTTAGATCTGGGGGCTTACGAGCAGTACTTC.

About this clonotype itself: This may stem from a read error, because a much larger clone lies one nucleotide away. The chain joins TRBV20-1 to TRBJ2-7, with 9 bases that match TRBD2. Germline trimming cut 5 bases from V and 5 bases from J; bases unmatched to any gene: 13. CDR1 and CDR2 from the germline V gene are DFQATT and SNEGSKA (reference sequence). This CDR3 is built from 15 residues. As DNA, the CDR3 is TGCAGTGCTGAGGGCGTAAAGCGGGAGGTGCACGAGCAGTACTTC. Encoded protein: CSAEGVKREVHEQYF.

A remark on this clonotype: Germline and junction disagree at one end, which may indicate a read error. The chain has TRBV7-9 and TRBJ1-5; D uncertain. Per the germline V gene, CDR1 is SEHNR and CDR2 is FQNEAQ (reference sequence). CDR3 length equals 13 residues. CDR3 coding DNA: TGTGCCAGTAGCTTAGACCCGAATCAGCCCCAGCATTTT. Amino acid sequence: CASSLDPNQPQHF.

Only a few counts were recorded for this clonotype. J is TRBJ2-5 and V is TRBV7-2; D possibly corresponds to TRBD1 (6 bases). Germline-derived CDR1 and CDR2 are SGHTA and FQGNSA. V lost 2 bases to trimming and J lost 11 bases, with 15 bases between them. The CDR3 is 13 amino acids. The CDR3 coding sequence is TGTGCCAGCAGCTTAAACAGGGTCAATGAGCAGTACTTC. It codes for CASSLNRVNEQYF.

The V and J genes are TRBV5-1 and TRBJ2-7; D is undetermined. V was pared by 3 bases and J by 0 bases, with 13 bases between. This CDR3 has 15 amino acids. Germline CDR1 is SGHRS and CDR2 is YFSETQ. For the CDR3, the DNA is TGCGCCAGCAGCTGGGCCCCCGCCAACTCCTACGAGCAGTACTTC. Translated: CASSWAPANSYEQYF.

The chain is built from TRBV14 and TRBJ2-3; D is possibly TRBD1 or TRBD2 (5 bases each). The V gene's germline CDR1 is SGHDN and CDR2 FVKESK. V lost 1 base to trimming and J lost 0 bases, with 11 bases between them. The CDR3 sequence is 16 residues long. Written as DNA, the CDR3 is TGTGCCAGCAGCCAAGGAGAGGGGCATAGCACAGATACGCAGTATTTT. Its protein product is CASSQGEGHSTDTQYF.

V gene TRBV15 combines with J gene TRBJ1-2; 9 bases are shared with TRBD1. Germline trimming cut 2 bases from V and 7 bases from J; bases unmatched to any gene: 8. The CDR3 runs 15 residues. CDR1 is LNHNV, CDR2 YYDKDF, per germline (reference sequence). The CDR3 is CATSRHRTGDSGYTF. Here the CDR3 DNA reads TGTGCCACCAGCAGACACCGGACAGGGGATAGTGGCTACACCTTC.

V and J are TRBV18 and TRBJ2-2; 7 positions match TRBD1. This CDR3 comprises 14 residues. Trimming removed 5 bases from V and 5 bases from J; junction bases left unmatched: 5. Germline V gives CDR1 KGHSH, CDR2 LQKENI. CDR3 loop: CASSYDRVTGELFF. CDR3 nucleotides: TGTGCCAGCTCATACGACAGGGTTACCGGGGAGCTGTTTTTT.

V usage is TRBV4-2 and J usage is TRBJ1-4; D is possibly TRBD1 (5 bases). The CDR3 consists of 15 residues. Germline CDR1 reads LGHNA; CDR2 reads YNFKEQ. V gave up 1 base and J gave up 7 bases, with 13 bases separating them. The CDR3 nucleotides are TGTGCCAGCAGCCAAGTAACGGGGACGGCTGAAAAACTGTTTTTT. Protein product: CASSQVTGTAEKLFF.

As concerns this clonotype: The junction does not match germline at one end; this may be a read error. This chain links TRBV25-1 with TRBJ1-1; D gene unclear. Germline V lookup: CDR1 MGHDK, CDR2 SYGVNS. The CDR3 has 12 amino acids. CDR3 sequence: CASGERYTEAFF. CDR3 coding DNA: TGTGCCAGCGGTGAAAGGTACACTGAAGCTTTCTTT.